This T cell receptor beta chain came from a study of Graves' ophthalmopathy and Graves' hyperthyroidism. The wider study: The study drew peripheral blood at initial diagnosis, before any treatment.

Beta-chain TCR CDR3 regions were amplified from RNA transcripts. In the first round, RT-PCR was carried out with HTBI primers, and a multiplex PCR formed the second round. TCRdb reprocessed the multiplex PCR reads with MiXCR, giving one entry per CDR3 protein. The table has 650,000 to 800,000 distinct CDR3 sequences, approximately 39% seen once. Presentation of ophthalmopathy in the donors involved moderate-to-severe activity, CAS ≥3, NOSPECS ≥4 and a duration under 3 months. Certain patients, namely those with other autoimmune diseases, uncontrolled infections, pregnancy or lactation, were excluded. Symptoms, serum thyroxine and TRAb, thyroid ultrasound, and orbital computed tomography formed the diagnostic basis. Germline CDR1 and CDR2: SGHDN and FVKESK. The CDR3 is 15 amino acids. V was pared by 0 bases and J by 2 bases, with 11 bases between.

The rearrangement uses TRBV14 and TRBJ2-7; D possibly matches TRBD1 or TRBD2 (5 bases each). Sequences were obtained from peripheral blood. This clonotype originated in an adult man with Graves' ophthalmopathy. The chain's CDR3 is CASSQDRGPPYEQYF. CDR3 nucleotides: TGTGCCAGCAGCCAAGATCGGGGCCCTCCCTACGAGCAGTACTTC.